This TCR beta chain came from a study of blood T cell repertoires in COVID-19. Study information: Some COVID-19 samples were acute and others convalescent; all came from the United States, Italy and Spain. T cells, B-cell-depleted T cells, or PBMCs supplied cDNA or gDNA.

TCRdb keeps only in-frame clones here, not all; method: immunoSEQ multiplex PCR. The table lists 250,000 to 350,000 clones, 86% of them singletons. This CDR3 is 12 amino acids long. V was shortened by 8 bases and J by 6 bases, with 13 bases between the two germline ends. Germline V gene sequence: CDR1 SNHLY, CDR2 FYNNEI. This clone was counted a few times. The V call is TRBV2, the J call TRBJ1-2; TRBD1 might be the D (5 bases). This TCR was recovered from a woman aged 50 to 60 with acute or convalescent COVID-19. The specimen sequenced was peripheral blood. CDR3 in amino acids: CASQLAGNGYTF. In DNA form, the CDR3 reads TGTGCCAGCCAGTTGGCAGGGAATGGCTACACCTTC. Full variable domain (missing parts from reference TRBV2 and TRBJ1-2): EPEVTQTPSHQVTQMGQEVILRCVPISNHLYFYWYRQILGQKVEFLVSFYNNEISEKSEIFDDQFSVERPDGSNFTLKIRSTKLEDSAMYFCASQLAGNGYTFGSGTRLTVV.